This TCR beta chain stems from a study of shared clonotypes between healthy human individuals. Study context: Per-donor plates numbered three CD4 naive, three CD4 memory, two CD8 naive and one CD8 memory.

Details on this clone: Its antigen is unidentified.

Naive CD8 populations comprised CD45RO-negative cells positively selected for CCR7, excluding terminally differentiated effector memory CD45RA+ cells. Replicate PCRs from sorted subsets contained about 200 ng DNA, which is some 32,000 T cell genomes. TCRdb's copy holds only in-frame clones and misses some; the assay was immunoSEQ multiplex PCR. The sample has a few million clones; roughly 93% are singletons. V was pared by 2 bases and J by 3 bases, with 11 bases between. Germline assignment: CDR1 MNHEY and CDR2 SMNVEV (reference sequence). CDR3 size: 14 residues. Study-wide findings and caveats: The donor pool, a small one, limited the genetic and exposure-history diversity represented.

The rearrangement joins TRBV27 to TRBJ2-7; the D gene is possibly TRBD2 (6 bases). The clonotype comes from a man aged 18 to 30 in good health. Some clones in this sample may be carry-over from other donors' samples. What was sequenced was naive CD8+ T cells from PBMCs. This CDR3 is CASSLGGKYYEQYF. The DNA for the CDR3 is TGTGCCAGCAGTTTAGGCGGGAAGTACTACGAGCAGTACTTC.